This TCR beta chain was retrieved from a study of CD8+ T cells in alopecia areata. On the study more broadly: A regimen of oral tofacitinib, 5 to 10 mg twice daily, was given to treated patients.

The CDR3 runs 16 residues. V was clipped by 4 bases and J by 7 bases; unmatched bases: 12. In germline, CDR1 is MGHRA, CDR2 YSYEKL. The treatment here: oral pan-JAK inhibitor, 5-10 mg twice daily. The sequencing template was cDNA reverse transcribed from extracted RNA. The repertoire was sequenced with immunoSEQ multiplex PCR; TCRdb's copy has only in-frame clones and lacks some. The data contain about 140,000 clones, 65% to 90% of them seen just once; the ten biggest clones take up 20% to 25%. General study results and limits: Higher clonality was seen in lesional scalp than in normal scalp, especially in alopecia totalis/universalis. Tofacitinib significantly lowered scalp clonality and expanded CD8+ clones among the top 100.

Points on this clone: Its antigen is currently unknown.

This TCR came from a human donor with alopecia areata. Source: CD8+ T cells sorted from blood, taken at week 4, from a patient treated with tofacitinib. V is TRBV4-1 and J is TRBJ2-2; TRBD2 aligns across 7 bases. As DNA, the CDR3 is TGCGCCAGCAGCCCCCGGTGGGGCGGGGGAATCGGGGAGCTGTTTTTT. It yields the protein CASSPRWGGGIGELFF.